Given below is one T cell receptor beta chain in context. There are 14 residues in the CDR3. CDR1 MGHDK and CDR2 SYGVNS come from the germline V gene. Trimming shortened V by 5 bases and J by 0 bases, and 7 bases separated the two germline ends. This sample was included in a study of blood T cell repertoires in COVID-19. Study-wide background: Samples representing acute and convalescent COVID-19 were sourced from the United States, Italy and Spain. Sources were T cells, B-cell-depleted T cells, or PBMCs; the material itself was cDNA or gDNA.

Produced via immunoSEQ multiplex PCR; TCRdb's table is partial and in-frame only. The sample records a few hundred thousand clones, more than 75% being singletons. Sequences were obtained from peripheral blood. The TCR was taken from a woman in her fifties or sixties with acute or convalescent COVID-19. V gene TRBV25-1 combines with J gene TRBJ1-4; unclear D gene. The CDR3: CASSQHATNEKLFF. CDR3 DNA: TGTGCCAGCAGTCAACACGCAACTAATGAAAAACTGTTTTTT.